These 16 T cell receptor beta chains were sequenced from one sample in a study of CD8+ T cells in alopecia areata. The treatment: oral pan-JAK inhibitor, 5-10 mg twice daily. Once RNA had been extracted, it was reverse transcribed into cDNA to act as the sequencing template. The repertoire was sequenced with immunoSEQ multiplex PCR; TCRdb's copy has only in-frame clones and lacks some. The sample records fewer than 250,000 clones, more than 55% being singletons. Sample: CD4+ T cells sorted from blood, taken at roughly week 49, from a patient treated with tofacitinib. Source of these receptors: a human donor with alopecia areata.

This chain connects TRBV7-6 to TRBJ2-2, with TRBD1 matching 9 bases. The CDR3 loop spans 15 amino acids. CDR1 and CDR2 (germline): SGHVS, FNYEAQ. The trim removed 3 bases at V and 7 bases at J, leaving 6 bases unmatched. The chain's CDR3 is CASSFTGGQGGELFF. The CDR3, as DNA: TGTGCCAGCAGCTTTACAGGGGGCCAAGGCGGGGAGCTGTTTTTT.

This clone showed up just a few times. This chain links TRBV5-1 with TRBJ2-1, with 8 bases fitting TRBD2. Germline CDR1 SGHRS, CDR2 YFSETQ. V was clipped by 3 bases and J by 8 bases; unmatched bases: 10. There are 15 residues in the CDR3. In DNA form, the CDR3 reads TGCGCCAGCAGCTGGCGGGGGGAGACCGGGGATGAGCAGTTCTTC. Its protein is CASSWRGETGDEQFF.

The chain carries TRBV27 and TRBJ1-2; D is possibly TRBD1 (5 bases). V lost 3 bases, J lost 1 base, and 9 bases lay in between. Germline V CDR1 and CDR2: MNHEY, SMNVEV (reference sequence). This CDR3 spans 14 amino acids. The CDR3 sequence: CASSFGGYNYGYTF. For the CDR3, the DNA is TGTGCCAGCAGTTTCGGGGGTTATAACTATGGCTACACCTTC.

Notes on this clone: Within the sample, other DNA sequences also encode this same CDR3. The CDR3 region is CSVEEGGGQPQHF. For the CDR3, the DNA is TGCAGCGTTGAGGAGGGGGGCGGACAGCCCCAGCATTTT. The gene calls are TRBV29-1 and TRBJ1-5; possibly TRBD1 for D (6 bases). V lost 3 bases and J lost 7, with 13 bases in between. This CDR3 contains 13 residues. From germline, CDR1 is SQVTM and CDR2 ANQGSEA.

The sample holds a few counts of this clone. The chain's CDR3 is CASSLGQTNSPLHF. CDR3 DNA: TGTGCCAGCAGTCTCGGACAGACTAATTCACCCCTCCACTTT. The V gene is TRBV27, the J gene TRBJ1-6; TRBD1 might be the D (6 bases). V was pared by 5 bases and J by 6 bases, with 11 bases between. The V gene's germline CDR1 is MNHEY and CDR2 SMNVEV (reference sequence). The CDR3 covers 14 residues.

CDR3 sequence (DNA): TGTGCCTGGAGTGAAGTTCTCCAGTATGAAGCTTTCTTT. Protein product: CAWSEVLQYEAFF. The chain links TRBV30 to TRBJ1-1; D unclear. The V and J ends lost 1 base and 7 bases respectively, with 13 bases between them. This CDR3 is built from 13 residues. CDR1 and CDR2 from the germline V gene are GTSNPN and SVGIG (reference sequence).

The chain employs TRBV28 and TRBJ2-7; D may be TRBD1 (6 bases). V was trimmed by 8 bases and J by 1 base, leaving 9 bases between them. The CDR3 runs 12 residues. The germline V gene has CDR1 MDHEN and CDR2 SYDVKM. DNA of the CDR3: TGTGCCAGCGGAACAGGGTCCTACGAGCAGTACTTC. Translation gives CASGTGSYEQYF. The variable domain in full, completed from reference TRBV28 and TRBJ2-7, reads DVKVTQSSRYLVKRTGEKVFLECVQDMDHENMFWYRQDPGLGLRLIYFSYDVKMKEKGDIPEGYSVSREKKERFSLILESASTNQTSMYLCASGTGSYEQYFGPGTRLTVT.

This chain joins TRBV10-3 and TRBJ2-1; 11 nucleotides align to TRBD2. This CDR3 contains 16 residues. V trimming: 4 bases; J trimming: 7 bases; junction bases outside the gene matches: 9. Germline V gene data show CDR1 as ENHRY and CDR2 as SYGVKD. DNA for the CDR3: TGTGCCATCAGTGCCAGGCTAGCGGGGGGCGAGAATGAGCAGTTCTTC. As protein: CAISARLAGGENEQFF.

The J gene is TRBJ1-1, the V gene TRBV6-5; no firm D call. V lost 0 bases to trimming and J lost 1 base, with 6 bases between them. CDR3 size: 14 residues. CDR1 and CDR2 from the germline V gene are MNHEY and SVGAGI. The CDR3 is CASSYSQRNTEAFF. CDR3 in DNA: TGTGCCAGCAGTTACTCGCAACGGAACACTGAAGCTTTCTTT.

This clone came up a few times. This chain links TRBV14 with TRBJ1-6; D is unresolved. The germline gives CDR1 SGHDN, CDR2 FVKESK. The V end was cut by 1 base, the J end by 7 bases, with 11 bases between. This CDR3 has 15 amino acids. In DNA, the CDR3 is TGTGCCAGCAGCCAAGCTCACCGGGGAAATTCACCCCTCCACTTT. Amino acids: CASSQAHRGNSPLHF.

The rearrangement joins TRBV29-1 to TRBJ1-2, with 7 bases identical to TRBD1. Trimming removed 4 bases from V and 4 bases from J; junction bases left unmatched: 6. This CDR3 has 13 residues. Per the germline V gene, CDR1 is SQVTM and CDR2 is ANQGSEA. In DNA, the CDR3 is TGCAGCGTTGTTCGACAGGGAGCCTATGGCTACACCTTC. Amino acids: CSVVRQGAYGYTF.

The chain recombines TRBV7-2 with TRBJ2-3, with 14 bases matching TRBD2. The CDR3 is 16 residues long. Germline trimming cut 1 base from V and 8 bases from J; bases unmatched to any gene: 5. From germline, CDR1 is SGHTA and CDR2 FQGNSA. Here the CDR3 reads CASSLVTSGGAATQYF. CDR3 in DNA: TGTGCCAGCAGCTTAGTGACTAGCGGGGGGGCCGCTACGCAGTATTTT.

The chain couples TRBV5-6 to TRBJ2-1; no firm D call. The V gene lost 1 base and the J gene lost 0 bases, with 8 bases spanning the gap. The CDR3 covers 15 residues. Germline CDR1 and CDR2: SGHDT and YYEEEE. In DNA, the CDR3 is TGTGCCAGCAGCTTGAGGCTGAGCTCCTACAATGAGCAGTTCTTC. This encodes CASSLRLSSYNEQFF.

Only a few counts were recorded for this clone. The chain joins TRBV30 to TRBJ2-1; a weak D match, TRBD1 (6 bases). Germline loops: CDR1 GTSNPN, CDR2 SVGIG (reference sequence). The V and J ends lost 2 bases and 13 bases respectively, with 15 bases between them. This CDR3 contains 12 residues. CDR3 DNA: TGTGCCTGGAGTCCGATGACAGGTCGACAGTTCTTC. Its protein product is CAWSPMTGRQFF.

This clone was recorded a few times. The CDR3 DNA sequence: TGTGCCAGCTCACCGGGACCTTCCTTCACAGATACGCAGTATTTT. Residues: CASSPGPSFTDTQYF. The chain recombines TRBV18 with TRBJ2-3; either TRBD1 or TRBD2 may supply D (5 bases each). Germline CDR1 KGHSH, CDR2 LQKENI. Trimming took off 3 bases at V and 2 bases at J, with 12 bases between the two ends. The CDR3 length is 15 residues.

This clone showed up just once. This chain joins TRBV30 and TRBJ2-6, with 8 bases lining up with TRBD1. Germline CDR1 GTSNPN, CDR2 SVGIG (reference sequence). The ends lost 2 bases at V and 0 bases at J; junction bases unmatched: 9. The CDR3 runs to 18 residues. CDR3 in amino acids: CAWSQGQGIFSGANVLTF. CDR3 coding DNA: TGTGCCTGGAGTCAAGGACAGGGTATCTTCTCTGGGGCCAACGTCCTGACTTTC.